Below, 22 T cell receptor beta chains from the same sample are listed, as sequenced in a study of cytomegalovirus exposure and HLA in healthy donors. PCR was performed using 60 Vbeta and 13 Jbeta primers. Here immunoSEQ multiplex PCR was the method, and the copy in TCRdb shows in-frame clones only, minus some. The sample has over 45,000 clones, approximately 83% seen once; the top ten hold around 4.1%. The specimen sequenced was PBMCs. Receptor source: a man aged 30 to 39 in good health and CMV-seronegative.

The chain uses TRBV21-1 and TRBJ2-1; the D call in the table, TRBD2, was not verified against the DNA. TRBV21-1 is marked as a pseudogene. The CDR3 extends over 14 amino acids. The CDR3 region is CASTGRTSGIGWFF. The CDR3 DNA reads TGTGCCAGCACCGGTCGGACTAGCGGGATTGGGTGGTTCTTC.

In the case of this clone: This sample also contains other DNA sequences that code for the same CDR3. This chain uses TRBV18 with TRBJ2-7, with a possible D match to TRBD1 (5 bases). Germline V gene lookup returns CDR1 KGHSH and CDR2 LQKENI. The CDR3 loop spans 13 amino acids. Trimming left V 2 bases short and J 0 bases short, with 5 bases between. The CDR3 DNA reads as TGTGCCAGCTCACCAGACAGCTCCTACGAGCAGTACTTC. It encodes CASSPDSSYEQYF.

This clone was seen only a few times. This chain joins TRBV6-1 and TRBJ2-1; TRBD2 agrees at 10 bases. CDR1 is MNHNS and CDR2 is SASEGT in the germline V gene. Unmatched junction bases numbered 5, after V lost 2 bases and J lost 7 bases. The CDR3 spans 15 residues. The DNA of the CDR3 is TGTGCCAGCAGTGAAAAGTTAGCGGGGGGTAATGAGCAGTTCTTC. Translating it yields CASSEKLAGGNEQFF.

This clone has only one observation. J is TRBJ1-1 and V is TRBV6-6; TRBD1 might be the D (6 bases). The CDR3 sequence is 16 residues long. V dropped 0 bases and J dropped 2 bases, with 13 bases sitting between them. From germline, CDR1 is MNHNY and CDR2 SVGAGI (reference sequence). The CDR3 loop reads CASSYSAGTRNTEAFF. The CDR3 region has the DNA TGTGCCAGCAGTTACTCGGCTGGGACAAGAAACACTGAAGCTTTCTTT.

V and J are TRBV5-5 and TRBJ2-1, with a tentative D call TRBD2 (5 bases). The CDR3 contains 16 residues. Germline V gene lookup returns CDR1 SGHKS and CDR2 YYEKEE (reference sequence). The ends were cut back, 1 base at V and 0 bases at J, with 11 bases in the middle. The CDR3 sequence is CASSLYGGPSYNEQFF. The CDR3 region has the DNA TGTGCCAGCAGCTTGTACGGCGGGCCCTCCTACAATGAGCAGTTCTTC.

This chain links TRBV6-6 with TRBJ2-7, with TRBD2 identical over 8 bases. Germline V gives CDR1 MNHNY, CDR2 SVGAGI (reference sequence). V trimming: 4 bases; J trimming: 9 bases; junction bases outside the gene matches: 2. This CDR3 has 11 amino acids. The CDR3 DNA reads as TGTGCCAGCAGTTTGGCGGGAGGGCAGTACTTC. It yields the protein CASSLAGGQYF.

The V and J genes are TRBV7-6 and TRBJ2-1; 8 bases fit TRBD2. CDR1 SGHVS and CDR2 FNYEAQ come from the germline V gene. This CDR3 has 15 residues. The J segment lost 6 bases and the V segment lost 6 bases, leaving 10 bases of the junction unmatched. The CDR3 DNA reads as TGTGCCAGCAGTCTTCTAGCGGGCCTTCTCAATGAGCAGTTCTTC. Protein: CASSLLAGLLNEQFF.

V usage is TRBV7-2 and J usage is TRBJ2-7; D may be TRBD2 (5 bases). Germline V gene data show CDR1 as SGHTA and CDR2 as FQGNSA. This CDR3 is built from 14 residues. Trimming shortened V by 1 base and J by 4 bases, and 11 bases separated the two germline ends. The CDR3 DNA reads as TGTGCCAGCAGCTTAGGGGCACTAGATTACGAGCAGTACTTC. This sequence encodes CASSLGALDYEQYF. Complete variable domain (other parts from reference TRBV7-2 and TRBJ2-7): GAGVSQSPSNKVTEKGKDVELRCDPISGHTALYWYRQSLGQGLEFLIYFQGNSAPDKSGLPSDRFSAERTGGSVSTLTIQRTQQEDSAVYLCASSLGALDYEQYFGPGTRLTVT.

This chain connects TRBV2 to TRBJ1-2, with D perhaps matching TRBD1 (6 bases). CDR1 SNHLY and CDR2 FYNNEI come from the germline V gene. V was trimmed by 0 bases and J by 1 base, leaving 12 bases between them. The CDR3 runs to 16 residues. CDR3 sequence (DNA): TGTGCCAGCAGTGAAGCGTTCCAGGGGTTTAACTATGGCTACACCTTC. Translating it yields CASSEAFQGFNYGYTF. The complete variable domain, with remaining parts taken from reference TRBV2 and TRBJ1-2, reads EPEVTQTPSHQVTQMGQEVILRCVPISNHLYFYWYRQILGQKVEFLVSFYNNEISEKSEIFDDQFSVERPDGSNFTLKIRSTKLEDSAMYFCASSEAFQGFNYGYTFGSGTRLTVV.

On this clone: Germline and junction disagree at one end, which may indicate a read error. This chain links TRBV7-9 with TRBJ2-7; 10 nucleotides align to TRBD2. Germline CDR1 and CDR2: SEHNR and FQNEAQ (reference sequence). CDR3 size: 15 residues. CDR3 sequence reads: CSSSPSGGAVYEQYF. CDR3 nucleotides: TGTTCCAGCAGCCCGAGCGGGGGGGCCGTGTACGAGCAGTACTTC.

This clone has only one observation. In DNA form, the CDR3 reads TGTGCCACCACGAAGGGGGGGACGATGAACACTGAAGCTTTCTTT. It encodes CATTKGGTMNTEAFF. The chain carries TRBV15 and TRBJ1-1; a possible D gene is TRBD1 (6 bases). Germline values: CDR1 LNHNV, CDR2 YYDKDF (reference sequence). Deletions cut 7 bases from V and 0 bases from J, with 15 bases between. The CDR3 is 15 amino acids.

This clone was observed a single time. The gene calls are TRBV11-2 and TRBJ2-3; D is unresolved. This CDR3 contains 13 residues. Trimming removed 5 bases from V and 6 bases from J, with 12 bases in between. The germline gives CDR1 SGHAT, CDR2 FQNNGV. The CDR3 sequence: CASSQTNSDTQYF. The CDR3 nucleotides read TGTGCCAGCAGCCAAACTAATTCCGATACGCAGTATTTT.

This chain uses TRBV6-1 with TRBJ2-7, with 9 nucleotides matching TRBD1. The CDR3 length is 14 residues. The V segment lost 4 bases and the J segment 6 bases; nucleotides outside the gene matches: 7. CDR1 and CDR2 (germline): MNHNS, SASEGT. CDR3 residues: CASSGGQGYFEQYF. CDR3 DNA sequence: TGTGCCAGCAGTGGGGGACAGGGCTATTTCGAGCAGTACTTC.

V gene TRBV19 combines with J gene TRBJ1-1, with 11 nucleotides matching TRBD1. This CDR3 is built from 14 residues. Germline values: CDR1 LNHDA, CDR2 SQIVND (reference sequence). V gave up 3 bases and J gave up 4 bases; unmatched junction bases: 1. For the CDR3, the DNA is TGTGCCAGTAGTATGGGGACAGGGGGCACTGAAGCTTTCTTT. Residues: CASSMGTGGTEAFF.

CDR3 loop: CASSMGRGETQYF. The CDR3 DNA sequence: TGTGCCAGCAGTATGGGTAGGGGAGAGACCCAGTACTTC. The chain employs TRBV7-6 and TRBJ2-5, with D perhaps TRBD1 (5 bases). Germline-derived CDR1 and CDR2 are SGHVS and FNYEAQ. The V end was cut by 6 bases, the J end by 4 bases, with 12 bases between. The CDR3 spans 13 residues.

The V call is TRBV25-1, the J call TRBJ2-3; 8 bases line up with TRBD2. This CDR3 contains 14 residues. V lost 1 base and J lost 5; bases outside the gene matches: 2. Per the germline V gene, CDR1 is MGHDK and CDR2 is SYGVNS. CDR3 region: CASSESAGGDTQYF. The DNA for the CDR3 is TGTGCCAGCAGTGAATCTGCGGGAGGAGATACGCAGTATTTT.

This chain connects TRBV29-1 to TRBJ1-1, with 10 bases lining up with TRBD1. CDR3 size: 13 residues. Germline loops: CDR1 SQVTM, CDR2 ANQGSEA. The ends lost 7 bases at V and 3 bases at J; junction bases unmatched: 5. This CDR3 is CSAQTGGDTEAFF. The CDR3 nucleotides are TGCAGCGCCCAGACAGGGGGCGACACTGAAGCTTTCTTT.

The chain links TRBV10-3 to TRBJ2-3; 10 positions agree with TRBD2. Per the germline V gene, CDR1 is ENHRY and CDR2 is SYGVKD. This CDR3 is built from 15 residues. V trimming: 3 bases; J trimming: 6 bases; junction bases outside the gene matches: 6. The CDR3 region has the DNA TGTGCCATCAGTGATGGGCTAGCGGGAGTGGATACGCAGTATTTT. Its protein product is CAISDGLAGVDTQYF.

This rearrangement joins TRBV27 to TRBJ2-1; D may be TRBD2 (6 bases). Germline CDR1 reads MNHEY; CDR2 reads SMNVEV (reference sequence). CDR3 size: 19 residues. The V end lost 4 bases, the J end lost 0 bases, and 22 bases lay between the germline ends. The CDR3 sequence: CASSSRYERATSSYNEQFF. The CDR3 DNA follows: TGTGCCAGCAGTTCTCGATACGAGCGGGCGACTAGCTCCTACAATGAGCAGTTCTTC.

This chain uses TRBV11-2 with TRBJ2-2; D is unclear. V was cut by 3 bases and J by 2 bases, with 7 bases left in between. Germline V CDR1 and CDR2: SGHAT, FQNNGV. This CDR3 has 14 amino acids. The chain's CDR3 is CASSFGTNTGELFF. CDR3 coding DNA: TGTGCCAGCAGCTTTGGCACCAACACCGGGGAGCTGTTTTTT.

A few counts support this clone. The rearrangement uses TRBV6-6 and TRBJ1-3; 7 positions agree with TRBD1. CDR1 and CDR2 from the germline V gene are MNHNY and SVGAGI (reference sequence). The CDR3 runs to 15 residues. V dropped 5 bases and J dropped 0; count of bases not matched to a gene: 4. The CDR3 region has the DNA TGTGCCAGCAGTACCAGGGACAGCTCTGGAAACACCATATATTTT. Protein product: CASSTRDSSGNTIYF.

The chain links TRBV6-5 to TRBJ2-1; 7 bases are shared with TRBD2. J lost 4 bases, V lost 4 bases, and 4 bases had no gene match. CDR1 and CDR2 from the germline V gene are MNHEY and SVGAGI. The CDR3 is 14 residues long. The CDR3 here is CASSSPSGYNEQFF. CDR3 sequence (DNA): TGTGCCAGCAGTTCACCTAGCGGTTACAATGAGCAGTTCTTC.